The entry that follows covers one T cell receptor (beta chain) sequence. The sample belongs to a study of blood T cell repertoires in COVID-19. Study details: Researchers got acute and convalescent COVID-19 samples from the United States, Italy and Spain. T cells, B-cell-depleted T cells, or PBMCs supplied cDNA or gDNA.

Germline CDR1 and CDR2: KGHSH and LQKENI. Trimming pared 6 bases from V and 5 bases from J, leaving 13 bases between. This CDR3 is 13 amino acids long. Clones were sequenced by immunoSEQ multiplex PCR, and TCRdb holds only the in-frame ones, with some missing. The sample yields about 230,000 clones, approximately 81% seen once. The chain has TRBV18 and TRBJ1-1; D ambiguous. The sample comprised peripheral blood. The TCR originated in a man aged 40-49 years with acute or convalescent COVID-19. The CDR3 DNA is TGTGCCAGCTCCCTAGGGAGGCAGACTGAAGCTTTCTTT. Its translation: CASSLGRQTEAFF.